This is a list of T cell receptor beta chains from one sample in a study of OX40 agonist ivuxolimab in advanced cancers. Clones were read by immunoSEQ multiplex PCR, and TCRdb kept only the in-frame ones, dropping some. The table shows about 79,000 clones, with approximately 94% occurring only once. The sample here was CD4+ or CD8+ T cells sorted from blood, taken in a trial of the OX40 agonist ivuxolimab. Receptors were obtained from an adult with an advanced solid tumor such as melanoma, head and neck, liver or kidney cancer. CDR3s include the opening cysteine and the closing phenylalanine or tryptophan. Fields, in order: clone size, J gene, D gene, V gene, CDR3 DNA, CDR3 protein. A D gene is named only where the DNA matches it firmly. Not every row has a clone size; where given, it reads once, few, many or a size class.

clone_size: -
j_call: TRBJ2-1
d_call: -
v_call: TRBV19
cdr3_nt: TGTGCCAGTAGTATTGGGCAGGGATTGAACAATGAGCAGTTCTTC
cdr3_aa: CASSIGQGLNNEQFF

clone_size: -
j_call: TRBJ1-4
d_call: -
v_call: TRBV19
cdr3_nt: TGTGCCACTAGCCGGGACGCCATTGTGGGTGAAAAACTGTTTTTT
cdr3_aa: CATSRDAIVGEKLFF

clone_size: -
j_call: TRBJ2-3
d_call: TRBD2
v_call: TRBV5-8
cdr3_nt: TGTGCCAGCAGTTTTGGACTAGCTAGGGGGACAGATACGCAGTATTTT
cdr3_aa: CASSFGLARGTDTQYF

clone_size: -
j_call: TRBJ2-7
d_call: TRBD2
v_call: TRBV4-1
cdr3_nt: TGCGCCAGCAGCCAAGAGAGGGAGGGAAGCTACGAGCAGTACTTC
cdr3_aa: CASSQEREGSYEQYF

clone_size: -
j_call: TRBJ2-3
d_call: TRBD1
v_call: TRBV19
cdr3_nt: TGTGCCAGTAGTGTACAGGGGTCACACACAGATACGCAGTATTTT
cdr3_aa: CASSVQGSHTDTQYF

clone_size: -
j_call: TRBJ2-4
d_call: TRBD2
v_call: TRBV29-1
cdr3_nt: TGCAGCGTTGATGCGGGGGGGTCAGCCAAAAACATTCAGTACTTC
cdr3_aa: CSVDAGGSAKNIQYF

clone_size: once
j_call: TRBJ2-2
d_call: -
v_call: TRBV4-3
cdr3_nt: TGCGCCAGCAGCTTCCGTGGGGGTGCCGGGGAGCTGTTTTTT
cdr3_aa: CASSFRGGAGELFF

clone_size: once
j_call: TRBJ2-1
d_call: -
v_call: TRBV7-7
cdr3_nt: TGTGCCAGCAGCCTAACCCGGGATACCTACAATGAGCAGTTCTTC
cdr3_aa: CASSLTRDTYNEQFF

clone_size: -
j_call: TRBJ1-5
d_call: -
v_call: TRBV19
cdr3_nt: TGTGCCAGTAGTGCCTTCTGGGCGACGAATCAGCCCCAGCATTTT
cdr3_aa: CASSAFWATNQPQHF

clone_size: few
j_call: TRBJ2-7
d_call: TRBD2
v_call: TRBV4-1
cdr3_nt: TGCGCCAGCAGCCAGAGCATCAGCGGGAGCTCCTACGAGCAGTACTTC
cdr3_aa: CASSQSISGSSYEQYF

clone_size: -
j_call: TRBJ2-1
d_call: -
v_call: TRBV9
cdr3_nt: TGTGCCAGCAGCGGGAGGGGGAATGAGCAGTTCTTC
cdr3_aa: CASSGRGNEQFF

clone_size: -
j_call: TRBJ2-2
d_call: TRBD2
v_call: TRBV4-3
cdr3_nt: TGCGCCAGCAGCCAAGAGGCTAGCGGGAGCACCGGGGAGCTGTTTTTT
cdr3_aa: CASSQEASGSTGELFF

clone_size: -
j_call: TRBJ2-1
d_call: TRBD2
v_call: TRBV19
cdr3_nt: TGTGCCAGTAGTATCGGGGGGAATGAGCAGTTCTTC
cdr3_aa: CASSIGGNEQFF

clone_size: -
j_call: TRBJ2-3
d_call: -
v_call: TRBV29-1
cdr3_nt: TGCAGCGTTGAACAGGGCGGCCCAGATACGCAGTATTTT
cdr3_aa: CSVEQGGPDTQYF

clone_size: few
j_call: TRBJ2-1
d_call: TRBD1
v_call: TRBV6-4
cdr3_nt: TGTGCCAGCAGTGAGGGGACAGCGAACAATGAGCAGTTCTTC
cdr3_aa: CASSEGTANNEQFF

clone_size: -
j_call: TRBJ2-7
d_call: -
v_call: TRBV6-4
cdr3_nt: TGTGCCACCCCCCGCTTCGAGCAGTACTTC
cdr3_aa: CATPRFEQYF

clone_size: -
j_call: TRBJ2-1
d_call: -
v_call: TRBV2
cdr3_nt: TGTGCCAGCAGTGTAGAGGAAAGTGGCTACAATGAGCAGTTCTTC
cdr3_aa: CASSVEESGYNEQFF

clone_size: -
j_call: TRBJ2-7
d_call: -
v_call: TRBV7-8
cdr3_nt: TGTGCCAGCAGCTTAGCTAGTCTAGACCAGTACTTC
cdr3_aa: CASSLASLDQYF

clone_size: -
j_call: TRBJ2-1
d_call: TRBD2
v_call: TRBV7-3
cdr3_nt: TGTGCCAGCAGCCTCCTAGCGGGGTACAATGAGCAGTTCTTC
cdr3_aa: CASSLLAGYNEQFF

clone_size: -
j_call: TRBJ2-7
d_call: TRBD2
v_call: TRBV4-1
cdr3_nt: TGCGCCAGCAGCCAAGGGGCTAGCGGGAGCTACGAGCAGTACTTC
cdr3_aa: CASSQGASGSYEQYF

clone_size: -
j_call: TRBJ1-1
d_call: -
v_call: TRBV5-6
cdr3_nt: TGTGCCAGCAGCTTGGCCGAGGACAGCCGGCTTGGGGACACTGAAGCTTTCTTT
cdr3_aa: CASSLAEDSRLGDTEAFF

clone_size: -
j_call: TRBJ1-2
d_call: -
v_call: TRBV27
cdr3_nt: TGTGCCAGCAGGCCGGGTCGGACCGCTTGGGGGGATGGCTACACCTTC
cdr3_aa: CASRPGRTAWGDGYTF

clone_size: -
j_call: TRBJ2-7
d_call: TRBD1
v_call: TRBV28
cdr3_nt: TGTGCCAGCAGCCAATTCCCGGGACAGGGTCTCGAGCAGTACTTC
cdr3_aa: CASSQFPGQGLEQYF

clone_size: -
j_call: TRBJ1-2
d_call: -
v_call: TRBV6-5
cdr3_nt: TGTGCCAGCAGCCCCACAGAAAAAGGCCTCTATGGCTACACCTTC
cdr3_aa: CASSPTEKGLYGYTF

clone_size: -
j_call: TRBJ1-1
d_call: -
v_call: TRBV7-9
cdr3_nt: TGTGCCAGCAGTTCGCCCGGGGAGAACGGGGCTTTCTTT
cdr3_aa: CASSSPGENGAFF

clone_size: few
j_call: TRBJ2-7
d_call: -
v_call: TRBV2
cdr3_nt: TGTGCCAGCACGGGCAGGGGCTACGAGCAGTACTTC
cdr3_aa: CASTGRGYEQYF

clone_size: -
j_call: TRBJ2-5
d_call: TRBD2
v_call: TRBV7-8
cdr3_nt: TGTGCCAGCAGCTTATCGCCTAGCGGGGCCGATTGGACCCAGTACTTC
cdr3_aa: CASSLSPSGADWTQYF

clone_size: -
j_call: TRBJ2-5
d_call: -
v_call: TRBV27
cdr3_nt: TGTGCCAGCAGTTGGAGTTCTACGGAGACCCAGTACTTC
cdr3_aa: CASSWSSTETQYF

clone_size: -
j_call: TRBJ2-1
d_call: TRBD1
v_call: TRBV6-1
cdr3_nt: TGTGCCAGCAGCGAAGGATGGGGGACAGGGGGCTGGGGCTACAATGAGCAGTTCTTC
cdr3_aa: CASSEGWGTGGWGYNEQFF

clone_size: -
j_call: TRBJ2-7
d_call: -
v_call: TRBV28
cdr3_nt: TGTGCCAGCAGTCAAACGTGGGACGGCCAGGACTTC
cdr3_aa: CASSQTWDGQDF

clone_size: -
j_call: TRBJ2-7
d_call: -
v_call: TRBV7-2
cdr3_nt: TGTGCCAGCAGCTTAGCGGGGAGCTCCTACGAGCAGTACTTC
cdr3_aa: CASSLAGSSYEQYF

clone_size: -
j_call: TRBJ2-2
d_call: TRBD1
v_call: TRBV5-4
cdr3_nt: TGTGCCAGCAGCTTTTACGACAGGGGGAACACCGGGGAGCTGTTTTTT
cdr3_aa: CASSFYDRGNTGELFF

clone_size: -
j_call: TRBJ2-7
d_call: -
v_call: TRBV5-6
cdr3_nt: TGTGCCAGCAGTCTCGGGACTCCAACCTACGAGCAGTACTTC
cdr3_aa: CASSLGTPTYEQYF

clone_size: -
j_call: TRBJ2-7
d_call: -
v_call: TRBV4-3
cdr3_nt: TGCGCCAGCAGCCAAGTTTACGACTACGAGCAGTACTTC
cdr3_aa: CASSQVYDYEQYF

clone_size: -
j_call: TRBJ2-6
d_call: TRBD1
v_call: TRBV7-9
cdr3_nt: TGTGCCAGCAGCCCGCCGTTAGACAGGGAACTAGGTGGGGCCAACGTCCTGACTTTC
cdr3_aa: CASSPPLDRELGGANVLTF

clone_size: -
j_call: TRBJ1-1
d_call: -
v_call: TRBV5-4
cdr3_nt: TGTGCCAGCAGCCAGGCGCTTGAAGCTTTCTTT
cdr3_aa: CASSQALEAFF

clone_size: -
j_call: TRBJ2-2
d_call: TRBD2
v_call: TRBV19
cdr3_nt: TGTGCCAGTAGTGCCGGACTAGCGGGAGTGGCGTTCGCCGGGGAGCTGTTTTTT
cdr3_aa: CASSAGLAGVAFAGELFF

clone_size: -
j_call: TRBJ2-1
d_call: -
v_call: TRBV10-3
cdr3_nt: TGTGCCATCAGTGAGTCTGAGTCCAATGAGCAGTTCTTC
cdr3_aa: CAISESESNEQFF

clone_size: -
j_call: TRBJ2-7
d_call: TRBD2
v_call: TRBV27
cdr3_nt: TGTGCCAGCAGTTTATCGGGACTAGTAATTGACGAGCAGTACTTC
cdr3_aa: CASSLSGLVIDEQYF

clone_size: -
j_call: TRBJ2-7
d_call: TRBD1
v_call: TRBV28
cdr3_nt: TGTGCCAGCGGACAGGGGCACGAGCAGTACTTC
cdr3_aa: CASGQGHEQYF

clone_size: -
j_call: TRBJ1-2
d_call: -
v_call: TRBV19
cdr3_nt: TGTGCCTCCTCAGGGGTCTATGGCTACACCTTC
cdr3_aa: CASSGVYGYTF

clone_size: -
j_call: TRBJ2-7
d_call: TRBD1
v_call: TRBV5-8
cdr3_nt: TGTGCCAGCAGCCCTGGACAGGGGGCGGCCGAGCAGTACTTC
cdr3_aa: CASSPGQGAAEQYF

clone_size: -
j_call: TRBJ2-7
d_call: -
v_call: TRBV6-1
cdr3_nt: TGTGCCAGCGGAGGGGGGACACTGTCCTACGAGCAGTACTTC
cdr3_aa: CASGGGTLSYEQYF

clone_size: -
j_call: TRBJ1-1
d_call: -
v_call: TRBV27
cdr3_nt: TGTGCCAGCAGTTCCCGGGGAGGGGTTTCTTTCTTT
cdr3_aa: CASSSRGGVSFF